A selection of T cell receptor beta chains follows, all from one sample in a study of blood T cell repertoires in COVID-19. Sequencing was performed with immunoSEQ multiplex PCR; in TCRdb, only in-frame clones are kept and a portion is missing. The sample lists fewer than 65,000 clones; 89% were seen once. The sequencing sample was made of peripheral blood. The receptors originated from a man aged 55 to 70 with acute or convalescent COVID-19. Both conserved end residues are part of each CDR3. Not all rows give a size; the values are once, few, many and, for expanded clones, a class.

clone_size j_call v_call cdr3_aa
- TRBJ1-2 TRBV15 CATSRAGTGGSYGYTF
- TRBJ2-1 TRBV2 CASNRPGVGSGEQFF
- TRBJ2-7 TRBV4-2 CASSQNTVSYEQYF
medium-sized TRBJ1-1 TRBV5-6 CASSFDRNTEAFF
- TRBJ1-1 TRBV19 CASSSRERRTEAFF
once TRBJ1-2 TRBV5-6 CASSLAYGQANYGYTF
- TRBJ1-1 TRBV5-1 CASSETPMNTEAFF
- TRBJ2-4 TRBV7-8 CASSQVDRGAKNIQYF
- TRBJ1-6 TRBV3-1/TRBV3-2 CASSQRTGLNSPLHF
few TRBJ2-7 TRBV5-4 CASSLAGVAGDEQYF
- TRBJ1-5 TRBV5-6 CASSPGRGFGNQPQHF
- TRBJ1-1 TRBV7-2 CASSLAAGGTEAFF
- TRBJ1-5 TRBV20-1 CSASGGTGRQPQHF
- TRBJ1-1 TRBV10-3 CAISEQENTEAFF
few TRBJ1-1 TRBV5-1 CASSLGPYMNTEAFF
- TRBJ2-3 TRBV3-1/TRBV3-2 CASSQGRTGTGSDTQYF
- TRBJ1-1 TRBV5-6 CASSYDRGNTEAFF
- TRBJ1-1 TRBV2 CARGAGGIFTEAFF
- TRBJ2-1 TRBV21-1 CASSKARERGLPYNEQFF
few TRBJ2-7 TRBV5-8 CASSWGTGWTYEQYF
- TRBJ2-2 TRBV13 CASSLTGRTGELFF
- TRBJ1-5 TRBV19 CASSRGQQYQPQHF
- TRBJ1-3 TRBV18 CASSPLGGGSGNTIYF
- TRBJ1-5 TRBV19 CASSTWVGYNQPQHF
- TRBJ1-1 TRBV10-3 CAISERTLNTEAFF
few TRBJ2-7 TRBV6-5 CASSYLGQGLSYEQYF
once TRBJ1-1 TRBV19 CASSIDTGGTEAFF
- TRBJ1-2 TRBV5-1 CASSLVTGEVFYTF
- TRBJ2-2 TRBV12-3/TRBV12-4 CASWRGIGELFF
- TRBJ2-7 TRBV9 CASSAGTSFREQYF
- TRBJ2-3 TRBV11-2 CASSLGDRSDTQYF
- TRBJ1-3 TRBV19 CASSKGGERNTIYF
- TRBJ1-1 TRBV6-1 CASSEAAMNTEAFF
few TRBJ1-4 TRBV6-5 CASNRQGNEKLFF
- TRBJ1-5 TRBV19 CASSMDRVDQPQHF
- TRBJ1-2 TRBV30 CAWTRTGIDYGYTF
- TRBJ2-7 TRBV14 CASSQDLLASAQNF
- TRBJ1-4 TRBV5-4 CASSRQTVENEKLFF
- TRBJ1-5 TRBV18 CASSPQTGNSNQPQHF
few TRBJ2-3 TRBV9 CASSTGTGQRPDTQYF
- TRBJ1-1 TRBV6-5 CASSHREDNEAFF
- TRBJ1-4 TRBV2 CASRRQGPANEKLFF
- TRBJ1-3 TRBV7-2 CASSPTRRQNTIYF
- TRBJ1-6 TRBV6-1 CASSDRQAYNSPLHF
- TRBJ2-5 TRBV30 CAWGTGHQETQYF
- TRBJ1-1 TRBV7-9 CASSSKGGTEAFF
- TRBJ2-1 TRBV5-1 CASSFFQQFYNEQFF
- TRBJ1-1 TRBV6-6 CASSLRGRVSLAFF
- TRBJ2-3 TRBV24-1 CATQTTGSSTDTQYF
- TRBJ1-2 TRBV6-1 CASSEVGTGVLYGYTF
- TRBJ1-1 TRBV30 CASRREIMTEAFF
once TRBJ1-6 TRBV3-1/TRBV3-2 CASSPTGQGSSPLHF